This T cell receptor (beta chain) was identified during a study of breast tumors, draining lymph nodes, adjacent tissues. The lymph nodes were axillary draining lymph nodes from breast cancer patients. Looked up from germline, CDR1 is SGHTA and CDR2 is FQGTGA. V lost 2 bases and J 7 bases, leaving 15 bases between the germline ends. The CDR3 totals 14 residues. This clonotype has more than one count but fewer than ten. TCRdb itself ran the multiplex PCR reads through MiXCR, one entry per CDR3 protein. The top ten hold 1.2% to 1.5% of the sample, which has under 250,000 distinct CDR3 sequences, about 34% seen once.

The chain carries TRBV7-3 and TRBJ2-7; the D gene is possibly TRBD2 (6 bases). The clonotype comes from a female donor with breast cancer. Some clones in this sample may be carry-over from other donors' samples. The sequencing input was axillary lymph node tissue. The DNA of the CDR3 is TGTGCCAGCAGCTTAGTAGTAACCGCGGGGGAGCAGTACTTC. This gives the protein CASSLVVTAGEQYF.